These T cell receptor beta chains were read from a single sample in a study of blood T cell repertoires in COVID-19. Assay used: immunoSEQ multiplex PCR; TCRdb lists only in-frame clones, some missing. This sample carries roughly 150,000 clones, roughly 90% of them seen once, and the ten largest clones take about 2.8%. The sequenced sample was peripheral blood. These receptors were collected from a man between 60 and 70 years old with acute or convalescent COVID-19. CDR3s include the opening cysteine and the closing phenylalanine or tryptophan. A D gene is named only where the DNA matches it firmly. Rows give clone size only sometimes, using once, few, many, or a class for an expanded clone.

d_call	clone_size	j_call	v_call	cdr3_aa	cdr3_nt
NA	NA	TRBJ2-3	TRBV5-1	CASSPGSTDTQYF	TGCGCCAGCAGCCCAGGGAGCACAGATACGCAGTATTTT
NA	once	TRBJ1-1	TRBV30	CAWSVQGNTEAFF	TGTGCCTGGAGTGTACAGGGCAACACTGAAGCTTTCTTT
NA	NA	TRBJ2-7	TRBV7-4	CASSSIPTRPTYEQYF	TGTGCCAGCAGCTCAATTCCGACTAGGCCCACCTACGAGCAGTACTTC
NA	NA	TRBJ1-5	TRBV15	CATTPEGGAGQPQHF	TGTGCCACCACACCTGAGGGGGGGGCAGGTCAGCCCCAGCATTTT
TRBD1	NA	TRBJ1-2	TRBV7-2	CASSFRQGAHGYTF	TGTGCCAGCAGCTTTAGGCAGGGGGCCCACGGCTACACCTTC
NA	NA	TRBJ1-2	TRBV7-2	CASPVGRSTNYGYTF	TGTGCCAGCCCCGTAGGCAGGTCGACTAACTATGGCTACACCTTC
NA	NA	TRBJ2-1	TRBV4-3	CASSQDFTRVGEQFF	TGCGCCAGCAGCCAAGATTTTACCAGGGTTGGTGAGCAGTTCTTC
TRBD1	NA	TRBJ1-5	TRBV6-2/TRBV6-3	CASSYKGTGGQPQHF	TGTGCCAGCAGTTATAAAGGGACAGGGGGCCAGCCCCAGCATTTT
TRBD1	NA	TRBJ2-6	TRBV6-2/TRBV6-3	CASSSGQPGANVLTF	TGTGCCAGCAGTTCGGGACAGCCTGGGGCCAACGTCCTGACTTTC
NA	NA	TRBJ1-1	TRBV11-3	CASSRGGMNTEAFF	TGTGCCAGCAGCCGAGGGGGAATGAACACTGAAGCTTTCTTT
TRBD1	NA	TRBJ1-5	TRBV12-5	CASGLVSLQGAFSNQPQHF	TGTGCTAGTGGTTTGGTAAGTCTCCAGGGGGCCTTTAGCAATCAGCCCCAGCATTTT
NA	NA	TRBJ1-2	TRBV6-4	CASSDQPGGYGYTF	TGTGCCAGCAGTGACCAGCCGGGGGGCTATGGCTACACCTTC
TRBD1	NA	TRBJ1-5	TRBV19	CASSIGSQGAGQPQHF	TGTGCCAGTAGTATAGGCTCGCAGGGGGCAGGTCAGCCCCAGCATTTT
TRBD1	once	TRBJ2-7	TRBV5-4	CASSPQGAAEQYF	TGTGCCAGCAGCCCCCAGGGGGCTGCCGAGCAGTACTTC
NA	NA	TRBJ1-2	TRBV7-9	CASSSLPTGTGGNYGYTF	TGTGCCAGCAGCTCCCTCCCAACAGGGACGGGGGGAAACTATGGCTACACCTTC
NA	NA	TRBJ1-2	TRBV7-9	CASSPTGRVRDYGYTF	TGTGCCAGCAGCCCCACCGGACGGGTCAGGGACTATGGCTACACCTTC
NA	NA	TRBJ1-4	TRBV7-9	CASSLATATNEKLFF	TGTGCCAGCAGCTTAGCTACAGCAACTAATGAAAAACTGTTTTTT
TRBD1	NA	TRBJ2-2	TRBV24-1	CATSLTGTGGRTGELFF	TGTGCCACCAGTCTAACCGGGACAGGGGGCCGCACCGGGGAGCTGTTTTTT
TRBD1	NA	TRBJ2-2	TRBV9	CASTQGGAGELFF	TGTGCCAGCACCCAAGGGGGCGCCGGGGAGCTGTTTTTT
NA	once	TRBJ1-2	TRBV11-2	CASSLAGTVSRGYTF	TGTGCCAGCAGCTTAGCAGGCACAGTCTCTCGCGGCTACACCTTC
NA	NA	TRBJ2-1	TRBV6-5	CASITEDRLYNEQFF	TGTGCCAGCATAACAGAAGACAGACTTTACAATGAGCAGTTCTTC
NA	NA	TRBJ1-3	TRBV3-1/TRBV3-2	CASSQAGAAGNTIYF	TGTGCCAGCAGCCAAGCAGGGGCTGCGGGAAACACCATATATTTT
TRBD1	NA	TRBJ2-2	TRBV27	CASSRPGQGVFANTGELFF	TGTGCCAGCAGTAGGCCGGGACAGGGGGTTTTCGCGAACACCGGGGAGCTGTTTTTT
NA	NA	TRBJ1-3	TRBV9	CASSVRPGRSSGNTIYF	TGTGCCAGCAGCGTAAGGCCGGGTCGGAGCTCTGGAAACACCATATATTTT
TRBD1	few	TRBJ1-3	TRBV19	CASSSWPGQKGNTIYF	TGTGCCAGTAGTTCCTGGCCGGGACAGAAAGGAAACACCATATATTTT
NA	once	TRBJ2-3	TRBV3-1/TRBV3-2	CASSQEFTGFLGTDTQYF	TGTGCCAGCAGCCAAGAATTCACAGGGTTTTTGGGCACAGATACGCAGTATTTT
TRBD1	NA	TRBJ1-1	TRBV4-3	CASSPERGQMNTEAFF	TGCGCCAGCAGCCCCGAGAGGGGGCAGATGAACACTGAAGCTTTCTTT
TRBD1	NA	TRBJ1-1	TRBV6-5	CASSQSRDRRIGAFF	TGTGCCAGCAGTCAGTCCCGGGACAGGCGAATAGGGGCTTTCTTT
NA	NA	TRBJ1-1	TRBV7-6	CASSLVPGSGQNTEAFF	TGTGCCAGCAGCTTAGTCCCGGGGAGCGGGCAAAACACTGAAGCTTTCTTT